One sample yielded the 29 T cell receptor beta chains listed below, sequenced in a study of OX40 agonist ivuxolimab in advanced cancers. Using immunoSEQ multiplex PCR, the repertoire was profiled, and TCRdb retains in-frame clones only, with some absent. The repertoire has roughly 100,000 clones, approximately 93% of them found once; the top ten carry around 0.28%. The material sequenced was CD4+ or CD8+ T cells sorted from blood, taken in a trial of the OX40 agonist ivuxolimab. All receptors derive from an adult with an advanced solid tumor such as melanoma, head and neck, liver or kidney cancer.

This clone was counted once. J is TRBJ1-1 and V is TRBV15, with D tentatively TRBD1 (5 bases). CDR3 length equals 15 residues. Looked up from germline, CDR1 is LNHNV and CDR2 is YYDKDF (reference sequence). The germline V and J ends were trimmed by 0 bases and 8 bases, with 16 bases remaining between them. The CDR3, as DNA: TGTGCCACCAGCAGAGAAAGGAGGGCGGGGCAAGAAGCTTTCTTT. Encoded protein: CATSRERRAGQEAFF.

This chain uses TRBV18 with TRBJ2-2; D gene unclear. This CDR3 region has 14 residues. With 3 bases removed from V and 0 bases from J, the gap between germline ends came to 5 bases. Germline values: CDR1 KGHSH, CDR2 LQKENI. CDR3 in amino acids: CASSPVANTGELFF. In DNA, the CDR3 is TGTGCCAGCTCACCCGTAGCGAACACCGGGGAGCTGTTTTTT.

The chain joins TRBV6-5 to TRBJ2-2, with a possible D match to TRBD1 (5 bases). The V gene lost 6 bases and the J gene lost 6 bases, with 17 bases spanning the gap. From germline, CDR1 is MNHEY and CDR2 SVGAGI. The CDR3 spans 15 residues. DNA for the CDR3: TGTGCCAGCAGGGAAATAGAGCAGGGTGCCGGGGAGCTGTTTTTT. It specifies CASREIEQGAGELFF.

The chain has TRBV4-3 and TRBJ1-2, with a tentative D call TRBD1 (5 bases). The germline V and J ends were trimmed by 8 bases and 3 bases, with 16 bases remaining between them. The CDR3 sequence is 14 residues long. In germline, CDR1 is LGHNA, CDR2 YSLEER. The DNA of the CDR3 is TGCGCCAGCTCATGGAGACAGAACGACTATGGCTACACCTTC. This encodes CASSWRQNDYGYTF.

This clone was counted a single time. The CDR3 DNA is TGCGCCAGCAGCCAAGATTCCCTCACAGGGAGGCATGAAAAACTGTTTTTT. It is translated as CASSQDSLTGRHEKLFF. The V call is TRBV4-3, the J call TRBJ1-4; D is perhaps TRBD1 (6 bases). The V and J ends lost 0 bases and 6 bases respectively, with 17 bases between them. Germline V gene data show CDR1 as LGHNA and CDR2 as YSLEER. This CDR3 is built from 17 residues.

This clone was seen only a few times. The genes are TRBV30 and TRBJ1-6; tentatively, D is TRBD1 (6 bases). Germline CDR1 reads GTSNPN; CDR2 reads SVGIG (reference sequence). The length of the CDR3 is 14 residues. V was shortened by 0 bases and J by 8 bases, with 11 bases between the two germline ends. CDR3 bases: TGTGCCTGGAGTGTAGGGGGGATGGATTCACCCCTCCACTTT. Protein: CAWSVGGMDSPLHF. Full variable domain (remainder filled in from reference TRBV30 and TRBJ1-6): SQTIHQWPATLVQPVGSPLSLECTVEGTSNPNLYWYRQAAGRGLQLLFYSVGIGQISSEVPQNLSASRPQDRQFILSSKKLLLSDSGFYLCAWSVGGMDSPLHFGNGTRLTVT.

The J gene is TRBJ1-2, the V gene TRBV30; TRBD1 matches 7 bases. V shed 5 bases and J 7 bases; nucleotides not matched to a gene: 10. CDR3 length: 13 amino acids. Germline V gene sequence: CDR1 GTSNPN, CDR2 SVGIG (reference sequence). In nucleotides, the CDR3 is TGTGCCTGGGAAGGTCGGGCAGGGGGTGGCTACACCTTC. Its protein is CAWEGRAGGGYTF.

As DNA, the CDR3 is TGTGCCAGCAGCGTAGCAGGGGGAGAAAAACTGTTTTTT. The encoded protein is CASSVAGGEKLFF. The chain links TRBV9 to TRBJ1-4; TRBD1 matches at 7 bases. CDR1 SGDLS and CDR2 YYNGEE come from the germline V gene. The CDR3 is 13 amino acids. The trim removed 0 bases at V and 8 bases at J, leaving 1 base unmatched.

This chain connects TRBV9 to TRBJ2-1, with D possibly being TRBD2 (6 bases). CDR1 is SGDLS, CDR2 YYNGEE, per germline. This CDR3 has 18 residues. Trimming took 0 bases from V and 4 from J, leaving 20 bases between them. CDR3 coding DNA: TGTGCCAGCAGCGTAGGGGCTGCTGCGGGGCTAACATACAATGAGCAGTTCTTC. Its translation: CASSVGAAAGLTYNEQFF.

V gene TRBV4-2 combines with J gene TRBJ2-7; possible D gene TRBD1, 6 bases. The germline V and J ends were trimmed by 3 bases and 5 bases, with 17 bases remaining between them. Germline-derived CDR1 and CDR2 are LGHNA and YNFKEQ. This CDR3 has 15 amino acids. The CDR3 nucleotides read TGTGCCAGCAGCCATGATGACAGGTACATGGACGAGCAGTACTTC. Its translation: CASSHDDRYMDEQYF.

This rearrangement joins TRBV2 to TRBJ1-6, with 7 bases that match TRBD1. Germline trimming cut 5 bases from V and 7 bases from J; bases unmatched to any gene: 11. Germline values: CDR1 SNHLY, CDR2 FYNNEI. The CDR3 is 16 residues long. CDR3 amino acids: CASSKLNRGMNSPLHF. CDR3 DNA sequence: TGTGCCAGCAGTAAATTGAACAGGGGTATGAATTCACCCCTCCACTTT.

With respect to this clone: Other DNA sequences of this sample code for an identical CDR3. The CDR3 nucleotides read TGTGCCAGCAGTTACTCCCGGGGGGATCAGCCCCAGCATTTT. Its protein product is CASSYSRGDQPQHF. This chain uses TRBV6-5 with TRBJ1-5; possibly TRBD1 for D (5 bases). This CDR3 region has 14 residues. Trimming removed 0 bases from V and 5 bases from J, with 8 bases in between. Germline CDR1 and CDR2: MNHEY and SVGAGI.

The genes are TRBV15 and TRBJ1-5; no clear D gene. Germline-derived CDR1 and CDR2 are LNHNV and YYDKDF (reference sequence). V shed 0 bases and J shed 6 bases, with 12 bases lying between them. The CDR3 consists of 15 residues. CDR3 DNA: TGTGCCACCAGCAGAGATCTCGGGCCGGGTCAGCCCCAGCATTTT. Amino acid sequence: CATSRDLGPGQPQHF.

About this clone itself: A read error may account for a junction end that differs from germline. CDR3 sequence reads: CAWSAHYLGLAEEFF. CDR3 coding DNA: TGTGCCTGGAGTGCCCATTACCTCGGACTAGCTGAGGAGTTCTTC. The chain combines TRBV30 with TRBJ2-1; 8 nucleotides agree with TRBD2. This CDR3 is 15 amino acids long. Germline values: CDR1 GTSNPN, CDR2 SVGIG (reference sequence). Full variable domain (remainder filled in from reference TRBV30 and TRBJ2-1): SQTIHQWPATLVQPVGSPLSLECTVEGTSNPNLYWYRQAAGRGLQLLFYSVGIGQISSEVPQNLSASRPQDRQFILSSKKLLLSDSGFYLCAWSAHYLGLAEEFFGPGTRLTVL.

V gene TRBV6-6 combines with J gene TRBJ1-2; D unclear. Trimming took 5 bases from V and 3 from J, leaving 10 bases between them. The germline V gene has CDR1 MNHNY and CDR2 SVGAGI (reference sequence). This CDR3 contains 13 residues. The CDR3: CASSPTVYYGYTF. Here the CDR3 DNA reads TGTGCCAGCAGTCCTACAGTTTACTATGGCTACACCTTC.

The CDR3 region is CASRSNRVGGYTF. Here the CDR3 DNA reads TGTGCCAGTAGATCGAACAGGGTGGGTGGCTACACCTTC. The rearrangement links TRBV19 to TRBJ1-2; possible D gene TRBD1, 6 bases. Trimming stripped 6 bases from V and 7 bases from J, with 15 bases between. The CDR3 runs 13 residues. CDR1 is LNHDA, CDR2 SQIVND, per germline (reference sequence). Full variable domain (outside the CDR3, taken from reference TRBV19 and TRBJ1-2): DGGITQSPKYLFRKEGQNVTLSCEQNLNHDAMYWYRQDPGQGLRLIYYSQIVNDFQKGDIAEGYSVSREKKESFPLTVTSAQKNPTAFYLCASRSNRVGGYTFGSGTRLTVV.

The chain uses TRBV30 and TRBJ1-5; D not resolved. V was clipped by 0 bases and J by 6 bases, with 9 bases between them. Looked up from germline, CDR1 is GTSNPN and CDR2 is SVGIG (reference sequence). CDR3 length equals 13 residues. The CDR3 DNA reads as TGTGCCTGGAGTGTACGGCGGGGTCAGCCCCAGCATTTT. Residues: CAWSVRRGQPQHF.

The J gene is TRBJ2-7, the V gene TRBV2; D may be TRBD2 (6 bases). The ends were cut back, 8 bases at V and 0 bases at J, with 11 bases in the middle. Germline CDR1 and CDR2: SNHLY and FYNNEI. The CDR3 runs to 13 residues. This CDR3 is CASAGRHSYEQYV. The CDR3, as DNA: TGTGCCAGCGCGGGACGCCACTCCTACGAGCAGTACGTC.

CDR3 sequence (DNA): TGTGCCAGCAGCCGCCTCACTCGGGACTCTGAGCAGTTCTTC. Translating gives CASSRLTRDSEQFF. The chain joins TRBV7-3 to TRBJ2-1, with a possible D match to TRBD2 (6 bases). V was clipped by 5 bases and J by 9 bases, with 17 bases between them. Per the germline V gene, CDR1 is SGHTA and CDR2 is FQGTGA. The CDR3 covers 14 residues.

CDR3 in amino acids: CASSYPGTGNSYEQYF. The CDR3 DNA follows: TGTGCCAGCAGCTACCCCGGGACAGGGAACTCCTACGAGCAGTACTTC. This sequence joins TRBV7-2 and TRBJ2-7, with 9 bases that match TRBD1. The CDR3 is made up of 16 amino acids. The junction had 7 bases not matched to a gene; V was cut back by 4 bases and J by 0 bases. CDR1 is SGHTA, CDR2 FQGNSA, per germline.

This chain uses TRBV9 with TRBJ2-3, with TRBD2 identical over 12 bases. This CDR3 has 14 amino acids. Unmatched junction bases numbered 4, after V lost 6 bases and J lost 5 bases. CDR1 SGDLS and CDR2 YYNGEE come from the germline V gene. The DNA for the CDR3 is TGTGCCAGCACCCCGGGACTAGCGGGAGATACGCAGTATTTT. Protein product: CASTPGLAGDTQYF.

The rearrangement uses TRBV7-8 and TRBJ1-5; D is uncertain. The CDR3 sequence is 15 residues long. Germline CDR1 SGHVS, CDR2 FQNEAQ. Trimming shortened V by 6 bases and J by 1 base, and 13 bases separated the two germline ends. The CDR3 DNA reads TGTGCCAGCAGTTACTACAGAGACAGCAATCAGCCCCAGCATTTT. This sequence encodes CASSYYRDSNQPQHF. The complete variable domain, with remaining parts taken from reference TRBV7-8 and TRBJ1-5, reads GAGVSQSPRYKVAKRGQDVALRCDPISGHVSLFWYQQALGQGPEFLTYFQNEAQLDKSGLPSDRFFAERPEGSVSTLKIQRTQQEDSAVYLCASSYYRDSNQPQHFGDGTRLSIL.

V gene TRBV7-9 combines with J gene TRBJ2-4, with D uncertain. The CDR3 consists of 12 residues. Germline-derived CDR1 and CDR2 are SEHNR and FQNEAQ (reference sequence). The V end lost 1 base, the J end lost 8 bases, and 6 bases lay between the germline ends. CDR3 sequence reads: CASSLVPDIQYF. The CDR3 DNA reads TGTGCCAGCAGCTTAGTTCCGGACATTCAGTACTTC.

This clone has only one observation. This chain uses TRBV19 with TRBJ1-5; D possibly corresponds to TRBD1 (5 bases). The germline gives CDR1 LNHDA, CDR2 SQIVND (reference sequence). The V end was cut by 9 bases, the J end by 7 bases, with 16 bases between. CDR3 size: 13 residues. This chain's CDR3 is CASLAGRGQPQHF. CDR3 nucleotide sequence: TGTGCCAGCCTCGCGGGAAGGGGACAGCCCCAGCATTTT.

The chain joins TRBV30 to TRBJ2-1; D unclear. Trimming left V 0 bases short and J 4 bases short, with 10 bases between. From germline, CDR1 is GTSNPN and CDR2 SVGIG (reference sequence). This CDR3 contains 14 residues. CDR3 nucleotides: TGTGCCTGGAGTGTACTGGCGTTGTACAATGAGCAGTTCTTC. The encoded protein is CAWSVLALYNEQFF.

V is TRBV30 and J is TRBJ1-5; 8 positions match TRBD1. J lost 1 base, V lost 3 bases, and 14 bases had no gene match. The CDR3 spans 18 residues. The germline V gene encodes CDR1 GTSNPN and CDR2 SVGIG (reference sequence). CDR3 DNA sequence: TGTGCCTGGAGCCCCCAGGACAGGGTAGAGTGGAGCAATCAGCCCCAGCATTTT. This gives the protein CAWSPQDRVEWSNQPQHF.

This chain connects TRBV10-3 to TRBJ1-1; D is undetermined. V dropped 6 bases and J dropped 1 base, with 9 bases sitting between them. Germline CDR1 ENHRY, CDR2 SYGVKD. The CDR3 covers 13 residues. CDR3 in amino acids: CAISYGPNTEAFF. CDR3 sequence (DNA): TGTGCCATCAGCTATGGTCCGAACACTGAAGCTTTCTTT.

This clone was detected only a few times. The V call is TRBV29-1, the J call TRBJ1-1; no clear D. Germline values: CDR1 SQVTM, CDR2 ANQGSEA. This CDR3 spans 14 amino acids. The V end was cut by 7 bases, the J end by 1 base, with 16 bases between. CDR3 residues: CSARRGDTNTEAFF. In DNA, the CDR3 is TGCAGCGCCCGACGAGGTGACACGAACACTGAAGCTTTCTTT.

This clone was picked up a small number of times. The chain carries TRBV7-2 and TRBJ1-2, with D perhaps matching TRBD1 (5 bases). V lost 2 bases to trimming and J lost 6 bases, with 13 bases between them. The CDR3 covers 14 residues. Per germline, CDR1 SGHTA and CDR2 FQGNSA. The CDR3 region is CASSLLASGNGYTF. CDR3 nucleotides: TGTGCCAGCAGCTTACTAGCGTCAGGGAATGGCTACACCTTC. Full variable domain (rest looked up from reference TRBV7-2 and TRBJ1-2): GAGVSQSPSNKVTEKGKDVELRCDPISGHTALYWYRQSLGQGLEFLIYFQGNSAPDKSGLPSDRFSAERTGGSVSTLTIQRTQQEDSAVYLCASSLLASGNGYTFGSGTRLTVV.